This T cell receptor (beta chain) came from a study of cytomegalovirus exposure and HLA in healthy donors. Study information: The platform used for the roughly 130 validation repertoires matched that of the approximately 710 first-cohort repertoires, a later analysis reported.

On this clone itself: Its antigen is unidentified.

Generated by immunoSEQ multiplex PCR, the TCRdb table keeps only in-frame clones and is missing some. Counted here are 55,000 to 75,000 clones, roughly 94% occurring once; the ten biggest clones make up about 1.5%. The CDR3 has 12 residues. Trimming removed 6 bases from V and 10 bases from J, with 13 bases in between. Germline-derived CDR1 and CDR2 are KGHSH and LQKENI. Regarding the study as a whole: For cytomegalovirus status, the classifier reportedly gave diagnoses with high specificity and sensitivity. The investigators catalogued about 170 TCR beta chains as cytomegalovirus-associated. Among TCR sequences, most were rare, though some public TCRs appeared in many donors.

V is TRBV18 and J is TRBJ2-1, with D perhaps matching TRBD2 (5 bases). The source is a man between 18 and 35 years old in good health and CMV-seropositive. What was sequenced was PBMCs. The CDR3 DNA is TGTGCCAGCTCTACCTATACGGGGGAGCAGTTCTTC. As protein: CASSTYTGEQFF.